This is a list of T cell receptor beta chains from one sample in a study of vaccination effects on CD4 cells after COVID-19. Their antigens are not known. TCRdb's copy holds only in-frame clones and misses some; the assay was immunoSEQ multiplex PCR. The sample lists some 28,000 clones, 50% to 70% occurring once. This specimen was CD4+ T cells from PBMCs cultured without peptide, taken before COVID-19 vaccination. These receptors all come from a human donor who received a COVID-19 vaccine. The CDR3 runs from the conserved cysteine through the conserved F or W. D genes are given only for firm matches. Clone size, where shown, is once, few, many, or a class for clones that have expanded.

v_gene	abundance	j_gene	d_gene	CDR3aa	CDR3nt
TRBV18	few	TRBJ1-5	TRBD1	CASSPQTGYQPQHF	TGTGCCAGCTCACCACAGACAGGGTATCAGCCCCAGCATTTT
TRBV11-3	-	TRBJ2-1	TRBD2	CASSSGLAGGGEQFF	TGTGCCAGCAGCTCTGGACTAGCGGGAGGAGGTGAGCAGTTCTTC
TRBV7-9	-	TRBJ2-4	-	CASSLGEAKNIQYF	TGTGCCAGCAGCTTAGGGGAAGCCAAAAACATTCAGTACTTC
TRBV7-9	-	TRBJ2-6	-	CASSPGTSTSGANVLTF	TGTGCCAGCAGTCCCGGGACAAGTACCTCTGGGGCCAACGTCCTGACTTTC
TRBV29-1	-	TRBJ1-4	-	CSGRRNEKLFF	TGCAGCGGTAGACGGAATGAAAAACTGTTTTTT
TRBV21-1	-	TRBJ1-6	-	CASSKRQGDNSPLHF	TGTGCCAGCAGCAAAAGACAGGGAGATAATTCACCCCTCCACTTT
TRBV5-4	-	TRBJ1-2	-	CASSLADNGYTF	TGTGCCAGCAGCTTGGCCGATAATGGCTACACCTTC
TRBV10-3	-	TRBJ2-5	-	CAAGTGGLEETQYF	TGTGCCGCCGGTACCGGGGGGCTTGAGGAGACCCAGTACTTC
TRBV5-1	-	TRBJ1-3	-	CASSLGSDGNTIYF	TGCGCCAGCAGCTTGGGGTCCGATGGAAACACCATATATTTT
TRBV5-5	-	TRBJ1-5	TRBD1	CASSPDRGPNQPQHF	TGTGCCAGCAGCCCCGACAGGGGGCCAAATCAGCCCCAGCATTTT
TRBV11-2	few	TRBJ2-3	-	CASSLAGTDTQYF	TGTGCCAGCAGCTTAGCCGGCACAGATACGCAGTATTTT
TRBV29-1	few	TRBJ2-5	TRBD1	CSVPEKGDRKASQYF	TGCAGCGTTCCCGAAAAGGGGGACAGGAAGGCCTCGCAGTACTTC
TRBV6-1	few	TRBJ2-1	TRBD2	CASSEASGGYNEQFF	TGTGCCAGCAGTGAAGCTAGCGGGGGTTACAATGAGCAGTTCTTC
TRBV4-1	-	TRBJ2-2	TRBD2	CASSGRGTTSNTGELFF	TGCGCCAGCAGCGGGCGTGGGACTACCTCGAACACCGGGGAGCTGTTTTTT
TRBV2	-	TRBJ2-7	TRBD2	CASVGDYISTYEQYF	TGTGCCAGCGTAGGGGACTACATAAGTACCTACGAGCAGTACTTC
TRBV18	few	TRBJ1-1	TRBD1	CASSPPGQAMNTEAFF	TGTGCCAGCTCACCCCCGGGACAGGCTATGAACACTGAAGCTTTCTTT
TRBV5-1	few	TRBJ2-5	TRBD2	CASSSISGGTQETQYF	TGCGCCAGCAGCTCGATTAGCGGGGGGACCCAAGAGACCCAGTACTTC
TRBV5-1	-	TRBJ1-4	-	CASSLVGSGINEKLFF	TGCGCCAGCAGCTTGGTTGGGTCAGGAATAAATGAAAAACTGTTTTTT
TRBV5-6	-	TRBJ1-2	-	CASSLKDINYGYTF	TGTGCCAGCAGCTTGAAGGACATAAACTATGGCTACACCTTC
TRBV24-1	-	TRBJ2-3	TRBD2	CATSALGLAADTDTQYF	TGTGCCACCAGTGCCTTAGGACTAGCGGCGGACACAGATACGCAGTATTTT
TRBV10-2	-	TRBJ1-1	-	CASIGQINTEAFF	TGCGCCAGCATAGGTCAGATAAACACTGAAGCTTTCTTT
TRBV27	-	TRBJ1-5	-	CASSPTPTGQLNQPQHF	TGTGCCAGCAGTCCCACCCCTACTGGACAACTCAATCAGCCCCAGCATTTT
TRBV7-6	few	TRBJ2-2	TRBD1	CASSSDRGRTYRGSGELFF	TGTGCCAGCAGCTCGGACAGGGGGCGGACTTATCGAGGGTCCGGGGAGCTGTTTTTT
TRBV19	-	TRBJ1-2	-	CASTRPGGDGYTF	TGTGCCAGTACCCGCCCTGGAGGGGATGGCTACACCTTC
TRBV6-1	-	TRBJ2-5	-	CASSEVMGGLKETQYF	TGTGCCAGCAGTGAAGTCATGGGGGGCCTAAAAGAGACCCAGTACTTC
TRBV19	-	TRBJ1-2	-	CASSGQYGGYTF	TGTGCCAGTAGCGGACAGTACGGTGGCTACACCTTC
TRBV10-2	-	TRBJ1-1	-	CASSGGRNTEAFF	TGCGCCAGCAGCGGAGGGCGGAACACTGAAGCTTTCTTT
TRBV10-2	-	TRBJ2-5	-	CASSSTVKETQYF	TGCGCCAGCAGTAGCACAGTTAAAGAGACCCAGTACTTC
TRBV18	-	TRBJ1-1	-	CASSPNEGTEAFF	TGTGCCAGCTCACCAAATGAGGGCACTGAAGCTTTCTTT
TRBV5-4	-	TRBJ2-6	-	CASSQEGSGANVLTF	TGTGCCAGCAGCCAGGAGGGGAGTGGGGCCAACGTCCTGACTTTC
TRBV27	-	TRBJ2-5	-	CASSYSGLLAETQYF	TGTGCCAGCAGTTATTCCGGTCTCCTTGCAGAGACCCAGTACTTC
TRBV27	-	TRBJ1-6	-	CASSRQDSPLHF	TGTGCCAGCAGTCGCCAGGATTCACCCCTCCACTTT
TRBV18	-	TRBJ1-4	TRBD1	CASSPDRNEKLFF	TGTGCCAGCTCACCGGACAGGAATGAAAAACTGTTTTTT
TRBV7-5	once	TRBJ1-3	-	CASPTADSGNTIYF	TGTGCCTCACCGACGGCGGACTCTGGAAACACCATATATTTT
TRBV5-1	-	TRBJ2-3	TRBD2	CASSLRDYPSTDTQYF	TGCGCCAGCAGCCTCCGGGACTACCCTAGCACAGATACGCAGTATTTT
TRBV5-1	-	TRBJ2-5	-	CASSLGAGANGETQYF	TGCGCCAGCAGCTTAGGGGCGGGGGCGAACGGGGAGACCCAGTACTTC
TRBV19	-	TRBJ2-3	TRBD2	CASLAGALTDTQYF	TGTGCCAGCCTAGCGGGGGCCCTCACAGATACGCAGTATTTT